This paragraph covers one T cell receptor (beta chain) sequence. The data stem from a study of blood T cell repertoires in COVID-19. Study context: From the United States, Italy and Spain came samples of acute and convalescent COVID-19. Nucleic acid was either cDNA or gDNA, and it came from T cells, B-cell-depleted T cells, or PBMCs.

Authors' analysis steps: Amplification with reference gene primers provided the estimates of nucleated cell counts. The method was immunoSEQ multiplex PCR; TCRdb's version includes in-frame clones alone and lacks a portion of them. That table gives V, J and clone size, and the DNA gave D and trimming. Of around 160,000 clones listed, around 81% are singletons. The ends lost 6 bases at V and 2 bases at J; junction bases unmatched: 11. The germline gives CDR1 KGHDR, CDR2 SFDVKD. The CDR3 covers 17 residues. The clonotype originates from a man aged 55 to 69 with active or convalescent COVID-19. The sequenced sample consisted of peripheral blood. The V gene is TRBV24-1, the J gene TRBJ2-2; 7 bases agree with TRBD2. Here the CDR3 DNA reads TGTGCCACCAGTCCCGGTGGGCGGGGGATTAACACCGGGGAGCTGTTTTTT. Encoded protein: CATSPGGRGINTGELFF.